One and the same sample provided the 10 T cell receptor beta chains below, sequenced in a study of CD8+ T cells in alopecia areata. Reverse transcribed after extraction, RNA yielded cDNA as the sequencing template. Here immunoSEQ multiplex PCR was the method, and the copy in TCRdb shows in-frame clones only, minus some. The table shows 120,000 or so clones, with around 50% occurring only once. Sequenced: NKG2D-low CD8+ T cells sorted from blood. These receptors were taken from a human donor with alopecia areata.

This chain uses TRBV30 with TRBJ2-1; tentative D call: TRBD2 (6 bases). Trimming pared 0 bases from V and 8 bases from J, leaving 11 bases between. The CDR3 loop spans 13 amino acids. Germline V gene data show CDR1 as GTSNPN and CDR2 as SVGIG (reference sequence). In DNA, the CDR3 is TGTGCCTGGAGTGTAGGGAGCGGGTATGAGCAGTTCTTC. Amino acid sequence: CAWSVGSGYEQFF.

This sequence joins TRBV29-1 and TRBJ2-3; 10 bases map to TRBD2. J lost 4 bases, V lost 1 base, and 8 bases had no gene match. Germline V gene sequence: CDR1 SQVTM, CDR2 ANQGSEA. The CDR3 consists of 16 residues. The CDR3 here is CSVEGTISGGSDTQYF. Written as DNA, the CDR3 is TGCAGCGTTGAAGGTACCATTAGCGGGGGGTCAGATACGCAGTATTTT.

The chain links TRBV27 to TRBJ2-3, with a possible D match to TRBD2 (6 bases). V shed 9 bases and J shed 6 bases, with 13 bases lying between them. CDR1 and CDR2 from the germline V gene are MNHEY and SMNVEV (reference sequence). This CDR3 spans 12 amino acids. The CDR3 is CASRRGGDTQYF. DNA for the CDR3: TGTGCCAGTCGGAGGGGAGGCGATACGCAGTATTTT.

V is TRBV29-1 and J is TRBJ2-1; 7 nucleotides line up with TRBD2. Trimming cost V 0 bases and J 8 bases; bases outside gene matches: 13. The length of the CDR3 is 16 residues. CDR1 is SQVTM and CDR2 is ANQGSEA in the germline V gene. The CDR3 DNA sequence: TGCAGCGTTGAAGAGGTGCGCGGTGGCCTAGCGGATGAGCAGTTCTTC. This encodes CSVEEVRGGLADEQFF.

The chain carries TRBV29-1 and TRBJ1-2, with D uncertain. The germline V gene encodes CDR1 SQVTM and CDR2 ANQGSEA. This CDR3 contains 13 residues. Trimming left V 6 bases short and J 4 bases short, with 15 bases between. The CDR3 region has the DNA TGCAGCGTGCGTCCGGAGGGTAGCTATGGCTACACCTTC. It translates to CSVRPEGSYGYTF.

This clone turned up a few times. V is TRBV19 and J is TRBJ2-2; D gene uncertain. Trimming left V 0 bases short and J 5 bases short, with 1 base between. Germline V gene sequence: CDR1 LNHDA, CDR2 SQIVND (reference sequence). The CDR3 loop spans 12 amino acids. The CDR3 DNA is TGTGCCAGTAGTATAGAAACCGGGGAGCTGTTTTTT. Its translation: CASSIETGELFF. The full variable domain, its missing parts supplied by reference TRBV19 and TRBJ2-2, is DGGITQSPKYLFRKEGQNVTLSCEQNLNHDAMYWYRQDPGQGLRLIYYSQIVNDFQKGDIAEGYSVSREKKESFPLTVTSAQKNPTAFYLCASSIETGELFFGEGSRLTVL.

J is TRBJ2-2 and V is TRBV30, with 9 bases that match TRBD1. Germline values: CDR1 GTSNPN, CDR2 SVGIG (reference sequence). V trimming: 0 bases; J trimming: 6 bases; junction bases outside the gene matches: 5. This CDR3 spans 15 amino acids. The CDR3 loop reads CAWSVRGTGSGELFF. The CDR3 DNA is TGTGCCTGGAGTGTACGGGGGACAGGGTCCGGGGAGCTGTTTTTT.

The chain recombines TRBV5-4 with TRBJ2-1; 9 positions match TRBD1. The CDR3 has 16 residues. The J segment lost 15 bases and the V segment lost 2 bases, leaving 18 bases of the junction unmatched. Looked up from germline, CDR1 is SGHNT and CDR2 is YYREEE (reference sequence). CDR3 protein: CASSLPPGQGGSDRFF. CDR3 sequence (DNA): TGTGCCAGCAGCTTACCCCCGGGACAGGGTGGGTCAGATCGGTTCTTC.

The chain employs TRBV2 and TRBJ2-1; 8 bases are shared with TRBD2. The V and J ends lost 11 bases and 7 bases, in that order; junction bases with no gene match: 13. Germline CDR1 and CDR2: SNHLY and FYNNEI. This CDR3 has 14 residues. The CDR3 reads CAAWEDSGNNEQFF. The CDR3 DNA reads TGTGCCGCCTGGGAGGATAGCGGGAATAATGAGCAGTTCTTC.

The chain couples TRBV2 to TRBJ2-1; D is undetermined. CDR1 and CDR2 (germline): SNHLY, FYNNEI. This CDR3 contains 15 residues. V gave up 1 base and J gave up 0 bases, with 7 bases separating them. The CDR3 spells CASSEGVSSYNEQFF. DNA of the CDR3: TGTGCCAGCAGTGAAGGAGTAAGCTCCTACAATGAGCAGTTCTTC.